Shown below are 24 T cell receptor beta chains from a single sample sequenced in a study of human T cells and chemical hapten exposure. TCRdb processed the RACE reads anew with MiXCR; each CDR3 protein has one entry. The sample lists under 300,000 distinct CDR3 sequences; around 7.3% were seen once. Indicated time point: pre-sensitization, week 0. Stated treatment: therapeutic diphenylcyclopropenone sensitization with weekly scalp DPC. This sample comprised whole blood, obtained in connection with sensitization to the hapten diphenylcyclopropenone (DPC). Receptors were obtained from a man between 18 and 35 years old with alopecia areata. Some clones in this sample may be carry-over from other donors' samples.

The chain joins TRBV7-9 to TRBJ1-1; D is perhaps TRBD1 (5 bases). The CDR3 length is 13 residues. The germline V gene encodes CDR1 SEHNR and CDR2 FQNEAQ (reference sequence). Between the trimmed V and J ends, which lost 11 bases and 3 bases, there was a span of 16 bases. The CDR3 DNA follows: TGTGCCGGATGGGGGACCGTCCACACTGAAGCTTTCTTT. It yields the protein CAGWGTVHTEAFF.

In this sample, this clonotype turned up many times. The chain is built from TRBV5-1 and TRBJ1-2; D may be TRBD1 (5 bases). The CDR3 runs 14 residues. Germline V gives CDR1 SGHRS, CDR2 YFSETQ. The V end was cut by 1 base, the J end by 4 bases, with 11 bases between. The CDR3 sequence is CASSLTDIPYGYTF. The CDR3 DNA reads as TGCGCCAGCAGCTTGACGGACATCCCCTATGGCTACACCTTC.

The CDR3 sequence is CASSLWTGTLTDTQYF. The CDR3 DNA reads TGTGCCAGCAGCCTCTGGACAGGGACCCTCACAGATACGCAGTATTTT. The chain combines TRBV3-1 with TRBJ2-3, with 8 nucleotides matching TRBD1. The ends lost 4 bases at V and 2 bases at J; junction bases unmatched: 8. Per germline, CDR1 LGHDT and CDR2 YNNKEL (reference sequence). This CDR3 has 16 residues.

This clonotype showed up many times. The CDR3, as DNA: TGTGCCAGCAGCTTGAAGTCCGGGCAGGAATTGTCACCCCTCCACTTT. Amino acids: CASSLKSGQELSPLHF. J is TRBJ1-6 and V is TRBV13; D gene unclear. The CDR3 totals 16 residues. With 3 bases removed from V and 10 bases from J, the gap between germline ends came to 19 bases. CDR1 is PRHDT, CDR2 FYEKMQ, per germline (reference sequence).

V and J are TRBV11-2 and TRBJ2-1, with unresolved D. CDR3 length: 15 amino acids. V was cut by 5 bases and J by 8 bases, with 19 bases left in between. In germline, CDR1 is SGHAT, CDR2 FQNNGV. As DNA, the CDR3 is TGTGCCAGCAGCGAAACTATACTGGAAGGATATGAGCAGTTCTTC. Protein product: CASSETILEGYEQFF.

This clonotype was picked up many times. The CDR3 DNA follows: TGCGCCAGCAGCCCGGGGACTAGCGGGGGGCACCCCACAGATACGCAGTATTTT. It codes for CASSPGTSGGHPTDTQYF. This chain connects TRBV4-3 to TRBJ2-3, with 15 positions matching TRBD2. CDR1 is LGHNA, CDR2 YSLEER, per germline. The CDR3 length is 18 residues. The ends lost 4 bases at V and 2 bases at J; junction bases unmatched: 7.

This clonotype appeared many times. J is TRBJ1-1 and V is TRBV27; no clear D gene. There are 13 residues in the CDR3. Germline V lookup: CDR1 MNHEY, CDR2 SMNVEV (reference sequence). V lost 6 bases, J lost 5 bases, and 13 bases lay in between. CDR3 coding DNA: TGTGCCAGCAGCCCCTACCCGGTGACTGAAGCTTTCTTT. This codes for CASSPYPVTEAFF.

V and J are TRBV7-9 and TRBJ1-2; a weak D match, TRBD1 (6 bases). V was cut by 4 bases and J by 7 bases, with 13 bases left in between. The CDR3 is 13 residues long. Germline lookup yields CDR1 SEHNR and CDR2 FQNEAQ (reference sequence). CDR3 in amino acids: CASSSLTGLGYTF. Written as DNA, the CDR3 is TGTGCCAGCAGCTCTCTGACAGGTCTTGGCTACACCTTC. The variable domain in full, with the rest retrieved from reference TRBV7-9 and TRBJ1-2, is DTGVSQNPRHKITKRGQNVTFRCDPISEHNRLYWYRQTLGQGPEFLTYFQNEAQLEKSRLLSDRFSAERPKGSFSTLEIQRTEQGDSAMYLCASSSLTGLGYTFGSGTRLTVV.

This clonotype came up many times. The gene calls are TRBV3-1 and TRBJ2-5, with TRBD2 matching 7 bases. The junction had 6 bases not matched to a gene; V was cut back by 5 bases and J by 3 bases. The germline CDR1 and CDR2 sequences are LGHDT and YNNKEL (reference sequence). The CDR3 spans 14 residues. The CDR3 spells CASSGGGGEETQYF. DNA of the CDR3: TGTGCCAGCAGCGGCGGGGGAGGGGAAGAGACCCAGTACTTC.

This clonotype has a count of ten or more. The genes are TRBV29-1 and TRBJ2-1; 8 bases are a match to TRBD2. V lost 7 bases, J lost 7 bases, and 9 bases stayed unmatched. Germline CDR1 is SQVTM and CDR2 is ANQGSEA. The CDR3 consists of 13 residues. CDR3 bases: TGCAGCGGTGGGAGGCGGGGGGATAATGAGCAGTTCTTC. This gives the protein CSGGRRGDNEQFF.

The V call is TRBV20-1, the J call TRBJ1-5; 7 nucleotides agree with TRBD1. This CDR3 contains 15 residues. Germline trimming cut 0 bases from V and 1 base from J; bases unmatched to any gene: 3. Germline CDR1 and CDR2: DFQATT and SNEGSKA (reference sequence). DNA of the CDR3: TGCAGTGCTAGAGAGGGGACAGCGAGCAATCAGCCCCAGCATTTT. Translating gives CSAREGTASNQPQHF.

This clonotype turned up a few times. This chain links TRBV6-5 with TRBJ2-2; possibly TRBD1 or TRBD2 for D (5 bases each). CDR3 length: 16 residues. V lost 6 bases and J lost 4, with 18 bases in between. Germline V lookup: CDR1 MNHEY, CDR2 SVGAGI. The CDR3 sequence is CASRTGTFLGTGELFF. For the CDR3, the DNA is TGTGCCAGCAGAACCGGGACGTTCCTCGGCACCGGGGAGCTGTTTTTT.

This clonotype was counted only a few times. CDR3 DNA: TGTGCCAGCAGCTTAGCATCAGGGGGCTTCACTGAAGCTTTCTTT. Translation gives CASSLASGGFTEAFF. The chain combines TRBV7-9 with TRBJ1-1; 8 bases fit TRBD1. This CDR3 is 15 amino acids long. Germline CDR1 and CDR2: SEHNR and FQNEAQ (reference sequence). J lost 4 bases, V lost 0 bases, and 4 bases had no gene match. Filled out from reference TRBV7-9 and TRBJ1-1, the complete variable domain reads DTGVSQNPRHKITKRGQNVTFRCDPISEHNRLYWYRQTLGQGPEFLTYFQNEAQLEKSRLLSDRFSAERPKGSFSTLEIQRTEQGDSAMYLCASSLASGGFTEAFFGQGTRLTVV.

This clonotype was recorded at least ten times. The gene calls are TRBV6-2 or TRBV6-3 and TRBJ2-5, with no clear D. There are 14 residues in the CDR3. CDR1 MNHEY and CDR2 SVGEGT come from the germline V gene. Deletions cut 2 bases from V and 1 base from J, with 8 bases between. CDR3 DNA: TGTGCCAGCAGTTACACAACGGGCCAAGAGACCCAGTACTTC. Its protein is CASSYTTGQETQYF.

This clonotype came up a few times. The chain couples TRBV4-3 to TRBJ2-1, with 11 bases matching TRBD1. Germline V gene sequence: CDR1 LGHNA, CDR2 YSLEER. The length of the CDR3 is 16 residues. J lost 6 bases, V lost 0 bases, and 4 bases had no gene match. CDR3 amino acids: CASSQDKDRGLNEQFF. DNA of the CDR3: TGCGCCAGCAGCCAAGACAAGGACAGGGGGCTCAATGAGCAGTTCTTC.

This clonotype was picked up a small number of times. V gene TRBV19 combines with J gene TRBJ2-2; tentatively, D is TRBD2 (6 bases). Germline values: CDR1 LNHDA, CDR2 SQIVND (reference sequence). V was cut by 6 bases and J by 2 bases, with 19 bases left in between. This CDR3 comprises 17 residues. The CDR3 DNA sequence: TGTGCCAGTAGCCCCCGCTGGCGGGACCGAAACACCGGGGAGCTGTTTTTT. This gives the protein CASSPRWRDRNTGELFF.

This clonotype was seen repeatedly, ten times or more. This chain connects TRBV3-1 to TRBJ1-6, with 8 bases fitting TRBD1. The V segment lost 2 bases and the J segment 7 bases; nucleotides outside the gene matches: 4. The length of the CDR3 is 15 residues. The V gene's germline CDR1 is LGHDT and CDR2 YNNKEL (reference sequence). The CDR3 sequence: CASSQRTGTNSPLHF. The CDR3 DNA is TGTGCCAGCAGCCAACGGACAGGGACGAATTCACCCCTCCACTTT.

The sample holds many counts of this clonotype. V is TRBV5-4 and J is TRBJ2-5, with TRBD2 identical over 10 bases. After removal of 0 bases from V and 4 bases from J, the junction contained 6 bases not matched to a gene. The CDR3 runs 16 residues. Germline loops: CDR1 SGHNT, CDR2 YYREEE (reference sequence). DNA of the CDR3: TGTGCCAGCAGCTTGGGAGTAGCGGGGGGACGAGAGACCCAGTACTTC. Translated, it gives CASSLGVAGGRETQYF. The full variable domain, rest sourced from reference TRBV5-4 and TRBJ2-5, is ETGVTQSPTHLIKTRGQQVTLRCSSQSGHNTVSWYQQALGQGPQFIFQYYREEENGRGNFPPRFSGLQFPNYSSELNVNALELDDSALYLCASSLGVAGGRETQYFGPGTRLLVL.

The table lists this clonotype with a few counts. This chain joins TRBV27 and TRBJ1-2, with a possible D match to TRBD1 (5 bases). Germline CDR1 reads MNHEY; CDR2 reads SMNVEV (reference sequence). V lost 5 bases to trimming and J lost 2 bases, with 18 bases between them. The CDR3 extends over 16 amino acids. CDR3 nucleotides: TGTGCCAGCAGTACCCGAGGTTTTAGGGGAAACTATGGCTACACCTTC. It yields the protein CASSTRGFRGNYGYTF.

V and J are TRBV20-1 and TRBJ2-3, with 11 positions matching TRBD2. V gave up 6 bases and J gave up 5 bases; unmatched junction bases: 22. In germline, CDR1 is DFQATT, CDR2 SNEGSKA (reference sequence). This CDR3 is 19 amino acids long. In DNA form, the CDR3 reads TGCAGTGCCAATCCTATTTTTGAAAAGACTAGCGGGGCTGGAGATACGCAGTATTTT. It specifies CSANPIFEKTSGAGDTQYF.

The genes are TRBV4-1 and TRBJ2-1; D gene uncertain. Germline lookup yields CDR1 MGHRA and CDR2 YSYEKL. V was pared by 4 bases and J by 4 bases, with 14 bases between. The CDR3 consists of 15 residues. CDR3 protein: CASSPVGLKYNEQFF. The CDR3 DNA sequence: TGCGCCAGCAGCCCGGTGGGTTTGAAATACAATGAGCAGTTCTTC.

As DNA, the CDR3 is TGTGCCAGTAGTATAGGGGGCCTTGCAGGGGACAATCAGCCCCAGCATTTT. Translated: CASSIGGLAGDNQPQHF. The chain links TRBV19 to TRBJ1-5, with a weak D call TRBD1 (6 bases). Germline V CDR1 and CDR2: LNHDA, SQIVND (reference sequence). This CDR3 has 17 amino acids. Deletions cut 1 base from V and 3 bases from J, with 16 bases between.

This clonotype was seen only a few times. The chain recombines TRBV6-5 with TRBJ1-4; the match to TRBD1 covers 8 bases. This CDR3 spans 15 amino acids. Per germline, CDR1 MNHEY and CDR2 SVGAGI. The V gene end was trimmed by 5 bases and the J gene end by 8 bases; junction bases not matched to a gene: 10. CDR3 DNA: TGTGCCAGCAGTGAGACAGGGGCGGGAAGGGAAAAACTGTTTTTT. Its translation is CASSETGAGREKLFF.

This clonotype has at least ten counts. The chain employs TRBV28 and TRBJ2-3; 8 positions agree with TRBD2. The CDR3 runs 15 residues. Trimming at V came to 2 bases and at J to 4 bases, leaving 5 bases not matched to a gene. Germline V lookup: CDR1 MDHEN, CDR2 SYDVKM. For the CDR3, the DNA is TGTGCCAGCAGTTTACGGGGGGGCCCCTCAGATACGCAGTATTTT. It codes for CASSLRGGPSDTQYF.